The clone carrying this T cell receptor beta chain appeared a single time. Antigen unknown. TCRdb's copy holds only in-frame clones and misses some; the assay was immunoSEQ multiplex PCR. The sample consists of some 980,000 clones, more than 75% of them appearing once. The germline V gene encodes CDR1 KGHSH and CDR2 LQKENI. V lost 0 bases and J lost 3; bases outside the gene matches: 7. The CDR3 runs to 17 residues. Participating donors were healthy, HIV-negative adults free of recent acute infections or vaccinations. The split of CD4+ cells yielded CD45RA+ naive and CD45RA-negative memory subsets. This sample was included in a study of shared clonotypes between healthy human individuals. Study results and limitations: What limited the represented genetic and exposure-history diversity was the small number of donors. In the sorted subsets, rarefaction showed sequencing was incomplete despite large depth.

The sample taken for sequencing was memory CD4+ T cells sorted from blood. Subset specified: CD45RA-negative fraction. The clonotype was recovered from a man between 18 and 35 years old in good health. This rearrangement joins TRBV18 to TRBJ2-4, with TRBD2 identical over 8 bases. This CDR3 reads CASSPPSTSGYKNIQYF. CDR3 nucleotides: TGTGCCAGCTCACCACCAAGCACTAGCGGATACAAAAACATTCAGTACTTC. The full variable domain, in which reference TRBV18 and TRBJ2-4 provide the parts outside the CDR3, is NAGVMQNPRHLVRRRGQEARLRCSPMKGHSHVYWYRQLPEEGLKFMVYLQKENIIDESGMPKERFSAEFPKEGPSILRIQQVVRGDSAAYFCASSPPSTSGYKNIQYFGAGTRLSVL.